This T cell receptor beta chain was sequenced in a study of T-cell memory formation after mild COVID-19. Turning to the study itself: Across donors, TCR clusters were largely donor specific. Regarding the study as a whole: A subset of responding clones appeared in pre-infection memory, suggesting cross-reactive memory joined.

Germline CDR1 and CDR2: DFQATT and SNEGSKA (reference sequence). The CDR3 extends over 15 amino acids. Trimming pared 3 bases from V and 0 bases from J, leaving 12 bases between. This clonotype has only a few counts. No antigen is known for it. The authors produced TCR alpha and TCR beta cDNA libraries with sample barcodes and UMIs by 5'RACE using constant-segment primers. TCRdb called the 5' RACE reads again in MiXCR, with one record for every CDR3 protein. The sample includes 190,000 or so distinct CDR3 sequences, roughly a tenth of them seen just once. The sample consisted of PBMCs or a T cell subset sorted from them (not recorded which). J is TRBJ2-1 and V is TRBV20-1; D unresolved. The source of this sequence is a man between 18 and 35 years old who had mild COVID-19 (a few samples of this study predate the infection). Cell type and time point are not known. The CDR3 protein is CSARALAISYNEQFF. DNA for the CDR3: TGCAGTGCTAGGGCCCTCGCGATCTCCTACAATGAGCAGTTCTTC.